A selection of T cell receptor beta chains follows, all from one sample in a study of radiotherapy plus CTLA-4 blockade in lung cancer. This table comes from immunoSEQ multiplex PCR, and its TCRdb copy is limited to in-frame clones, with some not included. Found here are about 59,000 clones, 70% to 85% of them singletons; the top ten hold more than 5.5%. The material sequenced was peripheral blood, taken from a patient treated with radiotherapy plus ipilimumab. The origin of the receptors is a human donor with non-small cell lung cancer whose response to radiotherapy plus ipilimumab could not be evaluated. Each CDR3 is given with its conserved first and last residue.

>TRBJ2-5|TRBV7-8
CASTLGRRGETQYF
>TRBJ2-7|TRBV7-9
CASSRIDRGTYEQYF
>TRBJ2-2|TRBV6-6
CASTVSTGELFF
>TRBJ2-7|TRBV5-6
CASSFGTGPYEQYF
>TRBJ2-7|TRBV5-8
CASSWTGPYEQYF
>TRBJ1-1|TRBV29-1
CSVESPSTEAFF
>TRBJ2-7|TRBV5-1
CASSFSPGPTYEQYF
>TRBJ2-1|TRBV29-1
CSVDEVAGGQFF
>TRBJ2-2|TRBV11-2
CASSLGGGAGELFF
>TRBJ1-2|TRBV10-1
CASSESSGDGYTF
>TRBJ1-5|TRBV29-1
CSVGQGLNQPQHF
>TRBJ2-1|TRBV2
CASSGARQGGNEQFF
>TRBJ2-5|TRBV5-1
CASSLTSGDGTQYF
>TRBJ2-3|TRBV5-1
CASSLAGTGGQDTQYF
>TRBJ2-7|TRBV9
CASSPGQGLDEQYF
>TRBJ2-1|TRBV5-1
CASSQTLAGGPGNEQFF
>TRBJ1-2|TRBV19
CASSWDRGGYGYTF
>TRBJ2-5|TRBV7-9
CASSLPRDTQETQYF
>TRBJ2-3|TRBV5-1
CASSLGRQGTDTQYF
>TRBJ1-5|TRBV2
CASSGEGGSNQPQHF
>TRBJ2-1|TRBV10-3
CAISDTYNEQFF
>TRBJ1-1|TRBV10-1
CASSESPSAGFVGAFF
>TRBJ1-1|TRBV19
CASSSRGTVNTEAFF
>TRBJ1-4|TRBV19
CASSDRGGIGKLFF
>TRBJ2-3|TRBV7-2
CASSLLSLAVLSGTDTQYF
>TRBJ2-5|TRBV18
CASSLGHSQETQYF
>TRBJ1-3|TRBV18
CASSRTADSGNTIYF
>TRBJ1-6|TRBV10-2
CASSGGTAHSPLHF
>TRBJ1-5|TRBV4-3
CASSQEGRAGQPQHF